The rows below give T cell receptor beta chains drawn from one sample of a study of T-cell reconstitution after alpha-beta-depleted transplantation in children. MiXCR was run by TCRdb on the PCR reads, yielding one entry per CDR3 protein. This sample yields fewer than 350,000 distinct CDR3 sequences, of which 6.5% to 9% are seen a single time; approximately 8.2% belongs to the top ten. The sequences come from peripheral blood, collected 360 days after TCRalphabeta/CD19-depleted stem cell transplant. The receptors here all came from a female patient aged 2 to 10 who had a stem cell transplant for Fanconi anemia, so the T cells may come from the graft donor. Both conserved end residues are part of each CDR3. A D gene is named only where the DNA matches it firmly. Not every row has a clone size; where given, it reads once, few, many or a size class.

v_call	clone_size	d_call	j_call	cdr3_nt	cdr3_aa
TRBV20-1	many	-	TRBJ2-7	TGCAGTGCTAGAAAGACAGGCTCCTACGAGCAGTACTTC	CSARKTGSYEQYF
TRBV10-3	-	-	TRBJ2-7	TGTGCCATAGGGGGGAGGTACGAGCAGTACTTC	CAIGGRYEQYF
TRBV5-1	many	TRBD2	TRBJ2-3	TGCGCCAGCAGCTTGGTTCCGGGACTAGCGGGAGAGTATACGCAGTATTTT	CASSLVPGLAGEYTQYF
TRBV12-3/TRBV12-4	many	-	TRBJ2-5	TGTGCCAGCAGTTTAAAAGGGGCGGAGACCCAGTACTTC	CASSLKGAETQYF
TRBV20-1	-	-	TRBJ2-5	TGCAGTGCTTACATCCCGGGACTTGACCAAGAGACCCAGTACTTC	CSAYIPGLDQETQYF
TRBV5-4	many	-	TRBJ1-1	TGTGCCAGCAGCTCCGTTCCGGGCCCGAACACTGAAGCTTTCTTT	CASSSVPGPNTEAFF
TRBV10-3	many	-	TRBJ1-1	TGTGCCATCAGGTCAGTCTCCGCTGAAGCTTTCTTT	CAIRSVSAEAFF
TRBV28	many	-	TRBJ2-1	TGTGCCAGCAGAGAGGGGGGCCCTGTTAATGAGCAGTTCTTC	CASREGGPVNEQFF
TRBV5-1	-	TRBD2	TRBJ2-2	TGCGCCAGCAGCCGGACTAGCGGGGGGGATACTGCGAACACCGGGGAGCTGTTTTTT	CASSRTSGGDTANTGELFF
TRBV25-1	many	-	TRBJ2-1	TGTGCCAGCAGTGGCGTGAGGAGGGGGTTCGCAATCAATGAGCAGTTCTTC	CASSGVRRGFAINEQFF
TRBV11-2	few	-	TRBJ2-7	TGTGCCAGCAGCTTAGAGGGACACAACCCCCAGTACTTC	CASSLEGHNPQYF
TRBV6-2/TRBV6-3	few	-	TRBJ2-1	TGTGCCAGCATCGGCCTGAGCTCCTACAATGAGCAGTTCTTC	CASIGLSSYNEQFF
TRBV7-3	few	TRBD1	TRBJ1-1	TGTGCCAGCAGCTTAAGCGGGACAGGGAACACTGAAGCTTTCTTT	CASSLSGTGNTEAFF
TRBV2	many	-	TRBJ1-1	TGTGCCAGTGGCCACAGGTACGGGGACACTGAAGCTTTCTTT	CASGHRYGDTEAFF
TRBV4-2	many	TRBD2	TRBJ2-5	TGTGCCAGCAGCCAAGATACTAGCGGGGGCCAAGAGACCCAGTACTTC	CASSQDTSGGQETQYF
TRBV7-9	many	-	TRBJ1-4	TGTGCCAGCAGCGGTAGACAGCCTGCAACTAATGAAAAACTGTTTTTT	CASSGRQPATNEKLFF
TRBV9	many	-	TRBJ2-5	TGTGCCAGCAGCGTAGAGGCAGTCACAGAGACCCAGTACTTC	CASSVEAVTETQYF
TRBV28	many	TRBD1	TRBJ2-4	TGTGCCAGCAGTTTAGTTTCCAGGACAGGCAAAAACATTCAGTACTTC	CASSLVSRTGKNIQYF
TRBV12-3/TRBV12-4	-	-	TRBJ1-2	TGTGCCAGCAGCCAACGGTTGACAGGAGGTGGTCTCTATGGCTACACCTTC	CASSQRLTGGGLYGYTF
TRBV6-2/TRBV6-3	-	-	TRBJ1-2	TGTGCCAGCAGTTATTCCCAGGGACTCTATGGCTACACCTTC	CASSYSQGLYGYTF
TRBV28	many	TRBD2	TRBJ2-1	TGTGCCAGCAGTTCTGTTTTTGGGACTAGCCTTACTTACAATGAGCAGTTCTTC	CASSSVFGTSLTYNEQFF
TRBV4-3	few	-	TRBJ2-5	TGCGCCAGCAGCCAAGACAGGGTGGGGGAGACCCAGTACTTC	CASSQDRVGETQYF
TRBV19	once	-	TRBJ2-5	TGTGCCAGTAGTATAGTGCTACTGGGCGAAGAGACCCAGTACTTC	CASSIVLLGEETQYF
TRBV2	-	-	TRBJ2-3	TGTGCCAGCAGTGGGACTACTCCTGAGGTCGATACGCAGTATTTT	CASSGTTPEVDTQYF
TRBV7-8	few	-	TRBJ1-2	TGTGCCAGCGGATCCGAATATGGCTACACCTTC	CASGSEYGYTF
TRBV12-3/TRBV12-4	many	-	TRBJ2-5	TGTGCCAGCACAGGGCTGTTTCAAGAGACCCAGTACTTC	CASTGLFQETQYF